This T cell receptor (beta chain) stems from a study of T cell repertoires in cytomegalovirus infection. Study as a whole: Researchers turned to recently identified HLA-C-restricted CMV epitopes as well as well-studied HLA-B-restricted ones. In public TCR beta signatures, there were indications of both CMV infection and matching HLA type.

General study points: The response measured ex vivo was dominated by TCR beta clonotypes (HLA-C-restricted and CMV-specific). Summed frequency of shared TCR beta families picked out CMV carriers who also had the relevant HLA.

With respect to this clonotype: Its antigen is as yet unknown.

V lost 1 base and J 6 bases, leaving 13 bases between the germline ends. The CDR3 runs to 15 residues. Germline loops: CDR1 SEHNR, CDR2 FQNEAQ (reference sequence). In TCRdb, the reads were re-called with MiXCR into one record per CDR3 protein. In the table there are under 300,000 distinct CDR3 sequences, 22% of which are singletons. The origin of this receptor is a human donor in good health (CMV status not recorded). Some clones in this sample may be carry-over from other donors' samples. The rearrangement joins TRBV7-9 to TRBJ2-1; D might be TRBD1 (5 bases). The sample in question was cultured PBMCs, obtained from culture after CMV antigen stimulation. CDR3 nucleotides: TGTGCCAGCAGCTTAGTGCAGGGTTGGGGCAATGAGCAGTTCTTC. This translates into CASSLVQGWGNEQFF.